The next 31 T cell receptor beta chains were all read from a single sample in a study of blood T cell repertoires in COVID-19. The protocol was immunoSEQ multiplex PCR, while the TCRdb copy is restricted to in-frame clones and leaves out a portion. The top ten clones hold approximately 4% of a sample with around 270,000 clones, roughly 80% of them seen once. The source material was peripheral blood. The receptor set was obtained from a man aged 60 to 75 with acute or convalescent COVID-19.

The chain joins TRBV6-2 or TRBV6-3 to TRBJ1-6, with D maybe TRBD1 (5 bases). V was clipped by 2 bases and J by 4 bases, with 9 bases between them. In germline, CDR1 is MNHEY, CDR2 SVGEGT. The length of the CDR3 is 15 residues. The DNA of the CDR3 is TGTGCCAGCAGTTACGACAGTAGTTATAATTCACCCCTCCACTTT. This sequence encodes CASSYDSSYNSPLHF.

This clone is a singleton in its sample. The V gene is TRBV5-5, the J gene TRBJ2-3; TRBD2 matches at 7 bases. The V segment lost 6 bases and the J segment 1 base; nucleotides outside the gene matches: 5. CDR3 size: 14 residues. Germline V gene lookup returns CDR1 SGHKS and CDR2 YYEKEE (reference sequence). The CDR3: CASIWGGRTDTQYF. CDR3 nucleotide sequence: TGTGCCAGCATATGGGGGGGACGCACAGATACGCAGTATTTT.

As DNA, the CDR3 is TGTGCCAGCAGTTCGACAGGGGGGACCCAGTACTTC. This encodes CASSSTGGTQYF. This chain uses TRBV7-6 with TRBJ2-5; TRBD1 matches 9 bases. The CDR3 covers 12 residues. From germline, CDR1 is SGHVS and CDR2 FNYEAQ. The V and J ends lost 6 bases and 7 bases, in that order; junction bases with no gene match: 3.

This sequence joins TRBV5-1 and TRBJ2-7; TRBD1 agrees at 8 bases. The V gene's germline CDR1 is SGHRS and CDR2 YFSETQ. V gave up 0 bases and J gave up 3 bases; unmatched junction bases: 5. The CDR3 extends over 15 amino acids. DNA for the CDR3: TGCGCCAGCAGCTTGGGACAGGGGATCATCTACGAGCAGTACTTC. It translates to CASSLGQGIIYEQYF.

J is TRBJ2-3 and V is TRBV27; weak D call: TRBD2 (6 bases). CDR3 length equals 15 residues. The germline CDR1 and CDR2 sequences are MNHEY and SMNVEV (reference sequence). Trimming took 1 base from V and 1 from J, leaving 9 bases between them. The DNA of the CDR3 is TGTGCCAGCAGTTTATGGGGCGGGGGCACAGATACGCAGTATTTT. It yields the protein CASSLWGGGTDTQYF.

The chain employs TRBV10-3 and TRBJ1-2, with D possibly TRBD1 on 6 matching bases. This CDR3 contains 14 residues. Germline V CDR1 and CDR2: ENHRY, SYGVKD. Trimming took 7 bases from V and 3 from J, leaving 15 bases between them. CDR3 amino acids: CAITKGDTDYGYTF. Written as DNA, the CDR3 is TGTGCCATCACCAAAGGGGACACCGACTATGGCTACACCTTC.

The rearrangement links TRBV28 to TRBJ1-2, with unresolved D. With 6 bases removed from V and 7 bases from J, the gap between germline ends came to 15 bases. The CDR3 is 13 residues long. Germline values: CDR1 MDHEN, CDR2 SYDVKM. The CDR3: CASSLPLSRGYTF. The CDR3 region has the DNA TGTGCCAGCAGCTTACCTCTCTCTCGTGGCTACACCTTC.

This chain joins TRBV6-5 and TRBJ2-7; possible D gene TRBD1, 6 bases. The CDR3 totals 13 residues. The V end lost 7 bases, the J end lost 2 bases, and 12 bases lay between the germline ends. The V gene's germline CDR1 is MNHEY and CDR2 SVGAGI. The chain's CDR3 is CASNPSGAYEQYF. DNA of the CDR3: TGTGCCAGCAACCCCTCAGGGGCCTACGAGCAGTACTTC.

The chain recombines TRBV10-1 with TRBJ2-3, with TRBD1 matching 7 bases. The J segment lost 6 bases and the V segment lost 8 bases, leaving 5 bases of the junction unmatched. Per the germline V gene, CDR1 is WNHNN and CDR2 is SYGVQD (reference sequence). The CDR3 runs to 12 residues. Written as DNA, the CDR3 is TGCGCCAGCGCCGGACAGGCCGATACGCAGTATTTT. This translates into CASAGQADTQYF.

V usage is TRBV27 and J usage is TRBJ2-6; D possibly corresponds to TRBD1 (5 bases). Germline V gene data show CDR1 as MNHEY and CDR2 as SMNVEV (reference sequence). The CDR3 is made up of 17 amino acids. Trimming cost V 2 bases and J 0 bases, with 11 bases left between them. The CDR3 DNA follows: TGTGCCAGCAGTTTAGAGACAGATCCCTCTGGGGCCAACGTCCTGACTTTC. The encoded protein is CASSLETDPSGANVLTF.

This clone was counted once. The chain couples TRBV6-5 to TRBJ1-3, with 7 bases identical to TRBD1. CDR3 length equals 16 residues. CDR1 and CDR2 (germline): MNHEY, SVGAGI. V gave up 0 bases and J gave up 0 bases; unmatched junction bases: 2. The CDR3 bases are TGTGCCAGCAGTTACTCCGGACAGGCCTCTGGAAACACCATATATTTT. Translation gives CASSYSGQASGNTIYF.

J is TRBJ2-6 and V is TRBV3-1 (or the pseudogene TRBV3-2); D is undetermined. Germline V gene data show CDR1 as LGHDT and CDR2 as YNNKEL (reference sequence). Between the trimmed V and J ends, which lost 1 base and 2 bases, there was a span of 3 bases. The CDR3 loop spans 14 amino acids. CDR3 residues: CASSQAAGANVLTF. The CDR3 DNA sequence: TGTGCCAGCAGCCAAGCGGCTGGGGCCAACGTCCTGACTTTC.

About this clone: Other DNA sequences in this sample translate to the same CDR3. The gene calls are TRBV6-5 and TRBJ2-1, with a weak D call TRBD2 (5 bases). The length of the CDR3 is 15 residues. In germline, CDR1 is MNHEY, CDR2 SVGAGI. Trimming took 0 bases from V and 0 from J, leaving 6 bases between them. CDR3 region: CASSYSAGSYNEQFF. The CDR3 DNA reads as TGTGCCAGCAGTTACTCGGCGGGCTCCTACAATGAGCAGTTCTTC.

The CDR3 region has the DNA TGTGCCAGCAGTGAAGTAATGAACACTGAAGCTTTCTTT. It encodes CASSEVMNTEAFF. The chain carries TRBV6-1 and TRBJ1-1, with D hard to call. The CDR3 has 13 amino acids. The germline CDR1 and CDR2 sequences are MNHNS and SASEGT. Trimming shortened V by 1 base and J by 0 bases, and 3 bases separated the two germline ends.

This clone has just one count. The chain couples TRBV28 to TRBJ2-3; no firm D call. In germline, CDR1 is MDHEN, CDR2 SYDVKM. The CDR3 length is 15 residues. The V end lost 7 bases, the J end lost 0 bases, and 14 bases lay between the germline ends. The CDR3 spells CASTKQVISTDTQYF. The CDR3 DNA reads as TGTGCCAGCACCAAGCAGGTGATTAGCACAGATACGCAGTATTTT.

The chain links TRBV9 to TRBJ1-3; TRBD1 might be the D (5 bases). This CDR3 has 15 residues. Germline V gene data show CDR1 as SGDLS and CDR2 as YYNGEE. The V end was cut by 4 bases, the J end by 0 bases, with 11 bases between. The CDR3 region is CASSPRQFSGNTIYF. The CDR3 DNA reads TGTGCCAGCAGCCCCCGACAGTTCTCTGGAAACACCATATATTTT.

The gene calls are TRBV10-3 and TRBJ2-6; TRBD1 might be the D (6 bases). Trimming took 0 bases from V and 0 from J, leaving 15 bases between them. This CDR3 region has 19 residues. Germline V gene lookup returns CDR1 ENHRY and CDR2 SYGVKD. CDR3 loop: CAISESGAGSSSGANVLTF. CDR3 coding DNA: TGTGCCATCAGTGAGTCGGGGGCAGGATCGAGCTCTGGGGCCAACGTCCTGACTTTC.

This clone was detected a few times. The rearrangement uses TRBV14 and TRBJ2-1; D unresolved. Germline V gene sequence: CDR1 SGHDN, CDR2 FVKESK. This CDR3 is built from 16 residues. Trimming removed 1 base from V and 4 bases from J, with 14 bases in between. The CDR3 region is CASSQGLGALYNEQFF. CDR3 nucleotides: TGTGCCAGCAGCCAAGGGCTAGGTGCTCTTTACAATGAGCAGTTCTTC.

V is TRBV4-2 and J is TRBJ2-5, with D perhaps TRBD1 (7 bases). CDR1 is LGHNA, CDR2 YNFKEQ, per germline. The CDR3 is 14 amino acids. V dropped 4 bases and J dropped 7 bases, with 16 bases sitting between them. The CDR3 DNA reads TGTGCCAGCAGCCCGACAGGGCGGGATACGACCCAGTACTTC. Translation: CASSPTGRDTTQYF.

In its sample, this clone was seen a few times. The genes are TRBV6-2 or TRBV6-3 and TRBJ2-2, with a weak D call TRBD1 (6 bases). Looked up from germline, CDR1 is MNHEY and CDR2 is SVGEGT. V lost 6 bases to trimming and J lost 6 bases, with 14 bases between them. This CDR3 is built from 14 residues. CDR3 sequence: CASSPTGMPGELFF. The CDR3 coding sequence is TGTGCCAGCAGCCCAACAGGGATGCCCGGGGAGCTGTTTTTT.

This clone was counted between two and nine times. The rearrangement joins TRBV21-1 to TRBJ1-1; the table gives TRBD1 as D, unverified against the DNA. TRBV21-1 is designated a pseudogene. This CDR3 region has 14 residues. DNA of the CDR3: TGTGCCAGCAGCGGGACAGGGGAGAACACTGAAGCTTTCTTT. Its protein product is CASSGTGENTEAFF.

The chain recombines TRBV7-2 with TRBJ2-3; 8 bases fit TRBD2. J was trimmed by 4 bases and V by 4 bases; bases with no gene match: 16. CDR3 length: 18 amino acids. CDR1 and CDR2 (germline): SGHTA, FQGNSA. Here the CDR3 reads CASSSAFGSGSGPDTQYF. The CDR3 coding sequence is TGTGCCAGCAGCTCCGCCTTTGGGAGCGGGAGCGGCCCAGATACGCAGTATTTT.

The chain uses TRBV29-1 and TRBJ2-3; a weak D match, TRBD2 (5 bases). Trimming pared 3 bases from V and 4 bases from J, leaving 11 bases between. CDR3 length: 13 residues. CDR1 and CDR2 (germline): SQVTM, ANQGSEA. This chain's CDR3 is CSVDLGNPDTQYF. The CDR3 DNA sequence: TGCAGCGTTGATCTCGGGAACCCAGATACGCAGTATTTT.

This chain joins TRBV9 and TRBJ2-3; 15 nucleotides agree with TRBD2. The CDR3 contains 20 residues. The V segment lost 3 bases and the J segment 3 bases; nucleotides outside the gene matches: 14. Looked up from germline, CDR1 is SGDLS and CDR2 is YYNGEE. The CDR3 spells CASSDHRPGLAGGRTDTQYF. CDR3 nucleotides: TGTGCCAGCAGCGACCACAGGCCGGGACTAGCGGGAGGAAGAACAGATACGCAGTATTTT.

The CDR3 protein is CASSPGDSGANVLTF. Written as DNA, the CDR3 is TGCGCCAGCAGCCCAGGGGACTCTGGGGCCAACGTCCTGACTTTC. This chain connects TRBV5-1 to TRBJ2-6; D is possibly TRBD1 (6 bases). Germline V gene data show CDR1 as SGHRS and CDR2 as YFSETQ. This CDR3 contains 15 residues. Trimming took 4 bases from V and 0 from J, leaving 8 bases between them.

The CDR3 spells CASSQNSGGINNEQFF. The CDR3 DNA reads TGCGCCAGCAGCCAAAATAGCGGGGGAATAAACAATGAGCAGTTCTTC. The V call is TRBV4-3, the J call TRBJ2-1, with 9 bases identical to TRBD2. The CDR3 extends over 16 amino acids. After removal of 2 bases from V and 5 bases from J, the junction contained 7 bases not matched to a gene. CDR1 LGHNA and CDR2 YSLEER come from the germline V gene.

V is TRBV19 and J is TRBJ1-5; weak D call: TRBD1 (6 bases). V was trimmed by 5 bases and J by 5 bases, leaving 13 bases between them. The CDR3 extends over 14 amino acids. In germline, CDR1 is LNHDA, CDR2 SQIVND (reference sequence). CDR3 in DNA: TGTGCCAGTAGTTCGGACAGTCTCTATCAGCCCCAGCATTTT. Translation: CASSSDSLYQPQHF.

The chain employs TRBV27 and TRBJ1-1, with D tentatively TRBD1 (6 bases). The CDR3 is 14 residues long. Trimming removed 2 bases from V and 4 bases from J, with 11 bases in between. The V gene's germline CDR1 is MNHEY and CDR2 SMNVEV (reference sequence). The DNA for the CDR3 is TGTGCCAGCAGTTTAAAAGGGGGTCGCACTGAAGCTTTCTTT. Translating gives CASSLKGGRTEAFF.

V usage is TRBV6-2 or TRBV6-3 and J usage is TRBJ1-2; weak D call: TRBD1 (5 bases). The CDR3 contains 15 residues. With 2 bases removed from V and 5 bases from J, the gap between germline ends came to 15 bases. Germline V gene lookup returns CDR1 MNHEY and CDR2 SVGEGT. Here the CDR3 reads CASSYAKTGPYGYTF. The CDR3 DNA reads TGTGCCAGCAGTTACGCGAAAACAGGTCCTTATGGCTACACCTTC.

This chain uses TRBV7-9 with TRBJ2-2; 8 bases map to TRBD1. Trimming took 5 bases from V and 3 from J; bases not matched to a gene: 11. The CDR3 is 17 residues long. In germline, CDR1 is SEHNR, CDR2 FQNEAQ (reference sequence). The CDR3: CASSTDTRTGYTGELFF. The DNA of the CDR3 is TGTGCCAGCAGCACGGACACGCGGACAGGGTACACCGGGGAGCTGTTTTTT.

The gene calls are TRBV19 and TRBJ2-7, with D tentatively TRBD1 (6 bases). V was trimmed by 4 bases and J by 2 bases, leaving 15 bases between them. The CDR3 sequence is 15 residues long. Germline CDR1 reads LNHDA; CDR2 reads SQIVND (reference sequence). The CDR3 protein is CASSTPGTRTYEQYF. The DNA of the CDR3 is TGTGCCAGTAGTACCCCCGGGACAAGGACCTACGAGCAGTACTTC.